This T cell receptor (beta chain) was observed in a study of T cell repertoires in cytomegalovirus infection. Study in general: In the study, CMV epitopes included recently identified HLA-C-restricted and well-studied HLA-B-restricted ones. Public signatures in TCR beta pointed to CMV infection and matching HLA type. Study-level points and caveats: Dominating the ex vivo response were TCR beta clonotypes that were CMV-specific and HLA-C-restricted. CMV carriers with the relevant HLA were identified by cumulative public TCR beta family frequency.

With 5 bases removed from V and 0 bases from J, the gap between germline ends came to 9 bases. CDR3 length: 14 residues. Germline-derived CDR1 and CDR2 are LNHDA and SQIVND (reference sequence). Turning to this clonotype: Its antigen is unknown.

One entry per CDR3 protein results from TCRdb running MiXCR on the reads. Among around 540,000 distinct CDR3 sequences listed, roughly a third were seen once. V and J are TRBV19 and TRBJ2-3; D might be TRBD1 (5 bases). Sequencing was performed on cultured PBMCs, taken from culture after CMV antigen stimulation. The clonotype was recovered from a human donor in good health (CMV status not recorded). Some clones in this sample may be carry-over from other donors' samples. The CDR3, as DNA: TGTGCCAGTAGTCAGACAGTTAGCACAGATACGCAGTATTTT. Translating gives CASSQTVSTDTQYF. Drawing the rest from reference TRBV19 and TRBJ2-3, the complete variable domain is DGGITQSPKYLFRKEGQNVTLSCEQNLNHDAMYWYRQDPGQGLRLIYYSQIVNDFQKGDIAEGYSVSREKKESFPLTVTSAQKNPTAFYLCASSQTVSTDTQYFGPGTRLTVL.